A selection of T cell receptor beta chains follows, all from one sample in a study of OX40 agonist ivuxolimab in advanced cancers. Clones were read by immunoSEQ multiplex PCR, and TCRdb kept only the in-frame ones, dropping some. The table shows around 35,000 clones, with more than 75% occurring only once. The source was CD4+ or CD8+ T cells sorted from blood, collected in a trial of the OX40 agonist ivuxolimab. Receptors originate from an adult with an advanced solid tumor such as melanoma, head and neck, liver or kidney cancer. Each CDR3 is given with its conserved first and last residue. The D gene is left open where the match is weak. Expanded clones are given a class, and other clones once, few, many or no size at all.

TRBV4-3	TRBJ2-1	NA	TRBD2	TGCGCCAGCAGCCAAGATCGGGGGACTAGGCTCAGTGAGCAGTTCTTC	CASSQDRGTRLSEQFF
TRBV25-1	TRBJ1-2	NA	TRBD1	TGTGCCAGCAGTGCTCACAGGGGGCCCAGTGGCTACACCTTC	CASSAHRGPSGYTF
TRBV5-6	TRBJ2-7	NA	NA	TGTGCCAGCAGCTTGGGGGCCTACGAGCAGTACTTC	CASSLGAYEQYF
TRBV7-6	TRBJ2-6	NA	TRBD1	TGTGCCAGCAGCTTTACCTCCGGGACAGCCGGGGCCAACGTCCTGACTTTC	CASSFTSGTAGANVLTF
TRBV7-8	TRBJ1-1	NA	NA	TGTGCCAGCAGCGGAGGACGGAACACTGAAGCTTTCTTT	CASSGGRNTEAFF
TRBV7-8	TRBJ2-2	NA	TRBD1	TGTGCCAGCAGCTCGAAGCCAGGGGGCATAACCGGGGAGCTGTTTTTT	CASSSKPGGITGELFF
TRBV11-2	TRBJ2-7	NA	NA	TGTGCCAGCAGCCCGCCATCATACGAGCAGTACTTC	CASSPPSYEQYF
TRBV27	TRBJ1-1	few	NA	TGTGCCAGCAGTTTAAGGGGTGGGGGCACTGAAGCTTTCTTT	CASSLRGGGTEAFF
TRBV19	TRBJ2-3	NA	TRBD2	TGTGCCAGTAGTATAACTAGCGGGCTCACAGATACGCAGTATTTT	CASSITSGLTDTQYF
TRBV4-1	TRBJ2-1	NA	NA	TGCGCCAGCAGCCAAAGGGCAGCTTACAATGAGCAGTTCTTC	CASSQRAAYNEQFF